This T cell receptor (beta chain) is drawn from a study of T cells in Graves' hyperthyroidism and ophthalmopathy (dated by TCRdb to between 2017 and 2020). For context, the study as a whole: Peripheral blood was collected at initial diagnosis, before any treatment. To identify TCR V-J signatures that set the groups apart, the researchers used a discovery cohort of 95 to 100 patients, made up of around 40 with Graves' ophthalmopathy and around 58 with stable Graves' hyperthyroidism. Prospective prediction of ophthalmopathy was tested in an independent validation cohort consisting of some 18 hyperthyroidism patients and over 15 patients who later progressed to ophthalmopathy. The approximately 95 discovery patients were divided at random into training and test sets in a 7:3 ratio. Thyroid tissue and blood T-cell repertoires from more than five Graves' hyperthyroidism patients were also compared in the study. After blood sampling, hyperthyroidism patients were treated with methimazole at a starting dose of 30 mg daily, and ophthalmopathy patients were treated with high-dose intravenous methylprednisolone. TCR Vbeta CDR3 sequencing of some 140 peripheral blood samples (under 45 ophthalmopathy, 75 or so hyperthyroidism and around 17 progressor patients) is reported in the paper. Findings and caveats that apply to the study as a whole: Sample size was not statistically predetermined, and investigators were not blinded to group allocation. During validation, the model predicted progression to ophthalmopathy a median of approximately 7 months ahead of onset, with just under 71% sensitivity and 72.22% specificity. Blood samples also contained most of the expanded thyroid clonotypes (frequency above 0.001), which suggests that blood repertoires may reflect thyroid immune responses. A 13 V-J signature model separated ophthalmopathy from stable hyperthyroidism, with roughly 88% sensitivity and just under 84% specificity in cross-validation and 80%/75% in testing.

A word on this clonotype: It lacks a known antigen. There are no base qualities to consult, and no much larger clone falls within one base.

Reading the germline V gene (reference sequence) gives CDR1 LNHDA and CDR2 SQIVND. V trim: 5 bases; J trim: 15 bases; unmatched bases: 9. CDR3 length: 12 amino acids, cysteine to phenylalanine. Of all the DNA, just the CDR3 is kept, 36 bases in frame from base 1. Ophthalmopathy patients had moderately to severely active disease, with a Clinical Activity Score of 3 or more, a NOSPECS grade of 4 or more, and a disease duration of less than 3 months. Any patient with an uncontrolled infection, another autoimmune disease, pregnancy or lactation was excluded. Diagnoses were established on the basis of clinical symptoms, serum thyroxine and TRAb, thyroid ultrasound, and orbital computed tomography. PBMCs were separated from 10 ml of fresh peripheral blood using Ficoll-Paque density gradient centrifugation. Trizol reagent was used to extract total RNA, and RNA quality was then checked on an Agilent 2100 Bioanalyzer.

The TCR beta CDR3 regions were amplified from the RNA transcripts. A first-round RT-PCR of the TCR CDR3 used the HTBI primer set with the Qiagen OneStep RT-PCR kit. The libraries were constructed in a second round of multiplex PCR and then size-selected and purified. Sequencing of the libraries was done on an Illumina HiSeq2000 using paired-end 100 bp reads. Under the source paper's analysis protocol: Raw data were processed with SOAPnuke, discarding reads with adapters, uncalled bases, mean Phred below 15, or no exact constant-primer or identifier match. High-quality paired reads were merged with COPE v1.2.5, and unique nucleotide sequences were defined as clonotypes. MiTCR v1.1 was used to align clonotypes to the IMGT TRBV, TRBD and TRBJ reference segments. Analysis was restricted to V-J combinations with a frequency above 0.0001, which covered 99.2% of repertoires. A TCS score was defined as the ratio between F50 (clonal expansion) and ExV (chaos), using BLOSUM62-based TCRdist between CDR3 peptides within each V-J. Welch's t-statistics and random forest reduced approximately 520 V-J features to 13, which were used in a naive Bayes classifier (R e1071). The public reads were run again by TCRdb, first through fastp at Q25 and then through MiXCR, and only productive beta chains were kept. Each entry is one CDR3 protein sequence, shown with its most common DNA and genes. These V and J calls originate from TCRdb's pipeline instead of the authors' own analysis. Present in this sample are roughly 500,000 distinct CDR3 sequences, about 15% of which were seen just once. Roughly 29% of the sample goes to the ten largest clones.

The receptor chain draws on TRBV19 and TRBJ2-1; 8 bases in the middle match TRBD1. This receptor was identified in a woman aged 25-40 years with Graves' ophthalmopathy. What was sequenced was blood. The sequenced DNA is TGTGCCAGTAGTCTCGACAGGGGTGGGGCGTTCTTC. Translated, this gives CASSLDRGGAFF.